This T cell receptor beta chain stems from a study of T cell responses to AZD1222 COVID-19 vaccine. Turning to the study itself: Recipients boosted at about 4 weeks or about 12 weeks are pooled.

Assay used: immunoSEQ multiplex PCR; TCRdb lists only in-frame clones, some missing. Here the sample spans around 140,000 clones, roughly 92% being singletons. Of note for this clone: Its target is not known.

Study-wide results and caveats: The sample set comprised mostly white British donors with more females, and clonal diversity was possibly underestimated.

This CDR3 spans 15 amino acids. V shed 3 bases and J shed 3 bases, with 11 bases lying between them. Germline V gives CDR1 LGHDT, CDR2 YNNKEL (reference sequence). Material: peripheral blood, obtained on day 0 of AZD1222 vaccination. The rearrangement links TRBV3-1 (or the pseudogene TRBV3-2) to TRBJ2-2, with a possible D match to TRBD1 (5 bases). This clonotype was sampled from an adult in good health. The CDR3 region is CASSHTKTDTGELFF. The CDR3 DNA reads TGTGCCAGCAGCCATACCAAGACAGACACCGGGGAGCTGTTTTTT.